This T cell receptor (beta chain) was sequenced during a study of T cell responses to AZD1222 COVID-19 vaccine. Measured with immunoSEQ multiplex PCR; TCRdb has only the in-frame clones, and not every one. The profile shows approximately 160,000 clones, about nine tenths of them singletons. The CDR3 sequence is 12 residues long. Germline CDR1 is SGHDN and CDR2 is FVKESK. V was trimmed by 1 base and J by 5 bases, leaving 5 bases between them. The chain links TRBV14 to TRBJ2-5; D is unclear. The sample in question was peripheral blood, obtained on day 0 of AZD1222 vaccination. This TCR was sampled from an adult in good health. The CDR3 nucleotides are TGTGCCAGCAGCCAAGTCGGGGAGACCCAGTACTTC. Translation: CASSQVGETQYF. Filled out from reference TRBV14 and TRBJ2-5, the complete variable domain reads EAGVTQFPSHSVIEKGQTVTLRCDPISGHDNLYWYRRVMGKEIKFLLHFVKESKQDESGMPNNRFLAERTGGTYSTLKVQPAELEDSGVYFCASSQVGETQYFGPGTRLLVL.